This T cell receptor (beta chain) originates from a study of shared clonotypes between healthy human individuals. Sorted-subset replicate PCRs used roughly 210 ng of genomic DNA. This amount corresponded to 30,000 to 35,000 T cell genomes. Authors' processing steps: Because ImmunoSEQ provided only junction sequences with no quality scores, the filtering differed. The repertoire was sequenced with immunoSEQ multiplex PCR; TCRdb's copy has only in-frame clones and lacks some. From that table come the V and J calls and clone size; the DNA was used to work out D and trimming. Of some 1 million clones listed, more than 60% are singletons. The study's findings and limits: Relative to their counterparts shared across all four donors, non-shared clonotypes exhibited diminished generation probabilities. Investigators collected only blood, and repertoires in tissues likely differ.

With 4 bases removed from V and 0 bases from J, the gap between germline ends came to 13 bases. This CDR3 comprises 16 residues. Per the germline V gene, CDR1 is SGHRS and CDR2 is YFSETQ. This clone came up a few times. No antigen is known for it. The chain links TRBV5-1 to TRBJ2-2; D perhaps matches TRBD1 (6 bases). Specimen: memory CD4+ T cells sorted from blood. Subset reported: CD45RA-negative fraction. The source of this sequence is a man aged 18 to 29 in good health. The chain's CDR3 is CASSQRQDANTGELFF. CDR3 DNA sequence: TGCGCCAGCAGCCAGAGACAGGACGCGAACACCGGGGAGCTGTTTTTT.